These T cell receptor beta chains were read from a single sample in a study of shared clonotypes between healthy human individuals. The method was immunoSEQ multiplex PCR; TCRdb's version includes in-frame clones alone and lacks a portion of them. The repertoire has roughly 500,000 clones, 60% to 80% of them found once; the top ten carry around 12%. Sequencing was carried out using PBMCs. The receptors here all came from a woman between 40 and 55 years old in good health. Some clones in this sample may be carry-over from other donors' samples. The conserved cysteine and the conserved F or W are not part of the CDR3 here. Clone size, where shown, is once, few, many, or a class for clones that have expanded.

V: TRBV25-1
size: -
CDR3: ASSERDQPQH

V: TRBV19
size: -
CDR3: ASSTFSGRGDTGELF

V: TRBV29-1
size: few
CDR3: SVEGGLAGGLGTDTQY

V: TRBV11-2
size: -
CDR3: ASSSNPGTQETQY

V: TRBV5-6
size: -
CDR3: ASSPGGPGNIYGYT

V: TRBV9
size: many
CDR3: ASSVGENTGELF

V: TRBV27
size: -
CDR3: ASSPQLAYGYT

V: TRBV28
size: -
CDR3: ASSPQTGISGNTIY

V: TRBV6-6
size: -
CDR3: ASSYLGRFYGYT

V: TRBV5-1
size: -
CDR3: ASSLGARGNTGELF

V: TRBV11-2
size: -
CDR3: ASSLSRTGATGAF

V: TRBV28
size: -
CDR3: ASTPGGVREKLF

V: TRBV6-1
size: -
CDR3: ATRTGRRVVDQY

V: TRBV4-2
size: -
CDR3: ASSPSRTSRPGTGELF

V: TRBV19
size: -
CDR3: ASSIDAGEGEQY

V: TRBV29-1
size: -
CDR3: SVGGRNTEAF

V: TRBV7-2
size: -
CDR3: ASSSRTRAGDEY

V: TRBV7-2
size: -
CDR3: ASSPTSDTQY

V: TRBV5-1
size: once
CDR3: ASSMGPGLSYEQY

V: TRBV30
size: -
CDR3: AWSGTGLASYEQY

V: TRBV28
size: -
CDR3: ASSQPGQVYNEQF

V: TRBV27
size: -
CDR3: ASSLGAPGGRNEQF

V: TRBV10-3
size: -
CDR3: AISVGEETQY

V: TRBV5-1
size: few
CDR3: ASSLEPGPNQPQH

V: TRBV19
size: -
CDR3: ASSIVSGGAKNIQY

V: TRBV2
size: -
CDR3: ASRQDTYEQY

V: TRBV29-1
size: -
CDR3: SVELNTQY

V: TRBV7-9
size: -
CDR3: ASSLAGHSYEQY

V: TRBV18
size: -
CDR3: ASYRAVGETQY

V: TRBV5-1
size: few
CDR3: ASSSQSSGNTIY

V: TRBV30
size: -
CDR3: ASNWGQGYGYT

V: TRBV7-3
size: -
CDR3: ASSEEHTGELF

V: TRBV19
size: -
CDR3: ASSILAGAYEQY

V: TRBV7-9
size: -
CDR3: ASSPGGTARFTEAF

V: TRBV6-1
size: once
CDR3: ASSEFLGEDTQY

V: TRBV7-6
size: -
CDR3: ASSFPSGSDEQF

V: TRBV28
size: -
CDR3: ASSLSRRDYGYT

V: TRBV18
size: -
CDR3: ASSLNNRATGNTIY

V: TRBV11-2
size: -
CDR3: ASSSGLLQY

V: TRBV7-9
size: -
CDR3: ASSLALGDSLRGYEQY

V: TRBV2
size: -
CDR3: ASSERSGRAF

V: TRBV27
size: -
CDR3: ASSNSGRRNEQF

V: TRBV18
size: once
CDR3: ASFGQVAETQY

V: TRBV5-1
size: -
CDR3: ASSLGASGRNNIQY

V: TRBV5-4
size: -
CDR3: ASSAASGPRTDTQY

V: TRBV9
size: -
CDR3: ASSTTRTSGRAVQY

V: TRBV5-1
size: -
CDR3: ASSLLGTSDETQY

V: TRBV27
size: -
CDR3: ASSFRLTDTQY

V: TRBV9
size: -
CDR3: ASSVGESDHNNEQF

V: TRBV28
size: -
CDR3: ASKPGRVNTEAF